This T cell receptor beta chain appears in the sequencing data of a study of control samples from healthy donors and cancer patients. Produced via immunoSEQ multiplex PCR; TCRdb's table is partial and in-frame only. The sample consists of 120,000 to 150,000 clones, 94% of them appearing once. The CDR3 spans 17 residues. Germline loops: CDR1 SGHVS, CDR2 FNYEAQ. Trimming removed 2 bases from V and 4 bases from J, with 18 bases in between. The sequencing input was blood. The chain links TRBV7-6 to TRBJ1-3; D gene unclear. This TCR was sampled from a man aged 40-50 years in good health. The DNA of the CDR3 is TGTGCCAGCAGCTTAAGACACTTGACCCTCCCCGGAAACACCATATATTTT. This translates into CASSLRHLTLPGNTIYF.